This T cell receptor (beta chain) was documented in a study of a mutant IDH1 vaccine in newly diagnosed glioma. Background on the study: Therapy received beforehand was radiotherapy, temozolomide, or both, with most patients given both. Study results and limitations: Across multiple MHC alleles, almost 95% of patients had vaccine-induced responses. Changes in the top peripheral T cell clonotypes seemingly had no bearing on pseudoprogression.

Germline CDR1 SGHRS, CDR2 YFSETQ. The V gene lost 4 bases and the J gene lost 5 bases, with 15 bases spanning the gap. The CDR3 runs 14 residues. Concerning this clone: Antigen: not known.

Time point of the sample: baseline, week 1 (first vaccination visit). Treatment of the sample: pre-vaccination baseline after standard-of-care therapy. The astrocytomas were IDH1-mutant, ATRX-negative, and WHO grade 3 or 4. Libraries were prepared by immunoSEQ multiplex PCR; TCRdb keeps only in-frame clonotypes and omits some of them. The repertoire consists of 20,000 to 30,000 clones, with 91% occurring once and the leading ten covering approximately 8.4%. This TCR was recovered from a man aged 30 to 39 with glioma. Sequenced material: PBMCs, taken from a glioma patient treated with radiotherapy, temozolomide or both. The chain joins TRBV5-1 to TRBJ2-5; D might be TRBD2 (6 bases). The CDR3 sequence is CASSISGAMETQYF. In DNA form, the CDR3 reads TGCGCCAGCAGCATATCGGGAGCGATGGAGACCCAGTACTTC.